The T cell receptor beta chain under discussion was sequenced for a study of blood T cell repertoires in COVID-19. Study context: The United States, Italy and Spain provided the acute and convalescent COVID-19 samples. T cells, B-cell-depleted T cells, or PBMCs provided the cDNA or gDNA that served as material.

The CDR3 is 12 amino acids. CDR1 and CDR2 (germline): GTSNPN, SVGIG (reference sequence). The V end lost 2 bases, the J end lost 7 bases, and 11 bases lay between the germline ends. Original processing notes: Estimated nucleated cell counts came from reference gene primer amplification. Libraries were prepared by immunoSEQ multiplex PCR; TCRdb keeps only in-frame clonotypes and omits some of them. D and trimming were read from the DNA, whereas the V and J calls and clone size are those reported in that table. Among about 130,000 clones listed, about four fifths were seen once. The specimen sequenced was peripheral blood. This clonotype originated in a woman under 40 who had recovered from COVID-19. This chain connects TRBV30 to TRBJ1-2; a possible D gene is TRBD1 (5 bases). This CDR3 reads CAWSLGAGGYTF. The CDR3 DNA reads as TGTGCCTGGAGTCTAGGGGCCGGTGGCTACACCTTC.